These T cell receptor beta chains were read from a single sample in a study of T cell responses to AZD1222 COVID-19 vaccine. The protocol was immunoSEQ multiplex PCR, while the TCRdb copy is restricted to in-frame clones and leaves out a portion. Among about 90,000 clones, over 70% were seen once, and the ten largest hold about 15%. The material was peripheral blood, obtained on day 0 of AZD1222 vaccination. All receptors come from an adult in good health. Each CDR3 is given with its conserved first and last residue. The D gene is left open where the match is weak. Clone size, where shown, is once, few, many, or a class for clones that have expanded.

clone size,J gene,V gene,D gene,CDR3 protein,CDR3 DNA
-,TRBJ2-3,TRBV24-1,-,CATSVGSTDTQYF,TGTGCCACCAGTGTGGGTAGCACAGATACGCAGTATTTT
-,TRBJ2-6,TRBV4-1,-,CASRQGSSGANVLTF,TGCGCCAGCAGACAAGGGAGCTCTGGGGCCAACGTCCTGACTTTC
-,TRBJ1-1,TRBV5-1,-,CASSPQGWNTEAFF,TGCGCCAGCAGCCCGCAGGGGTGGAACACTGAAGCTTTCTTT
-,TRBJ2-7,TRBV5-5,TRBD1,CASTIRTGGYEQYF,TGTGCCAGCACCATAAGGACAGGGGGTTACGAGCAGTACTTC
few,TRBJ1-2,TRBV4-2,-,CASSQGFQDYGYTF,TGTGCCAGCAGCCAAGGTTTTCAGGACTATGGCTACACCTTC
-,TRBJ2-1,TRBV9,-,CASSARLVSYNEQFF,TGTGCCAGCAGCGCGAGACTAGTGTCCTACAATGAGCAGTTCTTC
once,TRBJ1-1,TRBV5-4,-,CASSLGGGTEAFF,TGTGCCAGCAGCTTGGGCGGGGGGACTGAAGCTTTCTTT
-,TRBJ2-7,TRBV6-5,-,CASSDRYEQYF,TGTGCCAGCAGCGACAGGTACGAGCAGTACTTC
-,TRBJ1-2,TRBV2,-,CASSFGRDYGYTF,TGTGCCAGCAGTTTCGGCAGGGACTATGGCTACACCTTC
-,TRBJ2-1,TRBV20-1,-,CSASPQNSYNEQFF,TGCAGTGCTAGTCCCCAGAACTCCTACAATGAGCAGTTCTTC
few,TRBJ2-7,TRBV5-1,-,CASSPTENEGAQYF,TGCGCCAGCAGCCCAACTGAGAATGAAGGAGCGCAGTACTTC
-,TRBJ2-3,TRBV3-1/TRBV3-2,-,CASSQTRSDADTQYF,TGTGCCAGCAGCCAAACCCGTAGCGACGCAGATACGCAGTATTTT
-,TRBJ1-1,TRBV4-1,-,CASSPLGRRSTEAFF,TGCGCCAGCAGCCCGTTGGGACGGAGGAGCACTGAAGCTTTCTTT
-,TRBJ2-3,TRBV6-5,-,CASSYGSSTDTQYF,TGTGCCAGCAGTTACGGATCTAGCACAGATACGCAGTATTTT
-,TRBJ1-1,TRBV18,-,CASSSSMGANTEAFF,TGTGCCAGCTCCTCGTCCATGGGGGCGAACACTGAAGCTTTCTTT
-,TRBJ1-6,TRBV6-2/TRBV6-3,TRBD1,CASSRTGEDSPLHF,TGTGCCAGCAGTCGGACAGGGGAGGATTCACCCCTCCACTTT
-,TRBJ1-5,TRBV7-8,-,CASSLGQGQPQHF,TGTGCCAGCAGCTTAGGTCAGGGTCAGCCCCAGCATTTT
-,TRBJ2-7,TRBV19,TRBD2,CASSRSSGLHEQYF,TGTGCCAGTAGTAGGTCTAGCGGGTTACACGAGCAGTACTTC
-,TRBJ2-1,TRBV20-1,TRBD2,CSASRSGRTYNEQFF,TGCAGTGCTAGTCGTAGCGGGAGGACCTACAATGAGCAGTTCTTC
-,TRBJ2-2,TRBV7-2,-,CASSFTKGGSLELFF,TGTGCCAGCAGCTTTACAAAGGGGGGCTCGTTAGAGCTGTTTTTT
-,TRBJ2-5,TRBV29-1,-,CSVGRLLGETQYF,TGCAGCGTTGGGAGATTACTCGGGGAGACCCAGTACTTC
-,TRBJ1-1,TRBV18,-,CASSPGVTEAFF,TGTGCCAGCTCACCGGGGGTCACTGAAGCTTTCTTT